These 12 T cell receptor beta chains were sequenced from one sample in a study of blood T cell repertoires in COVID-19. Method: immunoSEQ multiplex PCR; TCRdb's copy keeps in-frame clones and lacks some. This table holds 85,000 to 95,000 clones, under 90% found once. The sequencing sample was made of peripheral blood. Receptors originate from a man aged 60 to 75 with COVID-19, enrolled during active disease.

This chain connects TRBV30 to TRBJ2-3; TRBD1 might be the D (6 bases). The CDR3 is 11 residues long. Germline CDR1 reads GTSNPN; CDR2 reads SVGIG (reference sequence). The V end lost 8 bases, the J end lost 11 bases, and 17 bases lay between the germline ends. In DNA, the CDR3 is TGTGCCGGAAGAACAGGGTTAGGGCAGTATTTT. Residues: CAGRTGLGQYF.

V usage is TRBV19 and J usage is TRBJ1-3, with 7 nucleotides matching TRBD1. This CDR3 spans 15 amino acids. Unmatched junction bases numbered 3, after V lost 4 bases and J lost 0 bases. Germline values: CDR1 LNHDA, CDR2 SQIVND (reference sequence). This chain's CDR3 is CASSTRDSSGNTIYF. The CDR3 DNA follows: TGTGCCAGTAGTACCCGGGACAGCTCTGGAAACACCATATATTTT.

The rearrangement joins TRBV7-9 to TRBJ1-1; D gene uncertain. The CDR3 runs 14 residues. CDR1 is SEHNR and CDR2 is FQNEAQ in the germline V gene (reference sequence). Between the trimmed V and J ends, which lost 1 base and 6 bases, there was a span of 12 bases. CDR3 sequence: CASSLGGLSPEAFF. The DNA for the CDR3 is TGTGCCAGCAGCTTAGGTGGGCTGAGCCCTGAAGCTTTCTTT.

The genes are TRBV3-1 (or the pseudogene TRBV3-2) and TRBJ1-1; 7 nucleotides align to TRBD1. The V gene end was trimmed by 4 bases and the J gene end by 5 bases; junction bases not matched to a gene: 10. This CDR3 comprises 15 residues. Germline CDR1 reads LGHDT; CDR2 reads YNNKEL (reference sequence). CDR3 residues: CASSPFEGAKTEAFF. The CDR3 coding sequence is TGTGCCAGCAGCCCCTTCGAGGGGGCGAAGACTGAAGCTTTCTTT.

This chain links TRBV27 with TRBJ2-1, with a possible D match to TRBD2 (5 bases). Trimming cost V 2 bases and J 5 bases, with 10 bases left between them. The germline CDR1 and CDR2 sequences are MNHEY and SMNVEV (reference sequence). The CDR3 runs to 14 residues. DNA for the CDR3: TGTGCCAGCAGTTTAGGAGGATTGAACAATGAGCAGTTCTTC. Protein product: CASSLGGLNNEQFF.

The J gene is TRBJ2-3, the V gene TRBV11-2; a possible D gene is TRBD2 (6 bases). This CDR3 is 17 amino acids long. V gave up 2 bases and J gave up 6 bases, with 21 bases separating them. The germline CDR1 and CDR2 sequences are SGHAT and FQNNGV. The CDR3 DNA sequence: TGTGCCAGCAGCTTACGGAGGGGCGGCTGGGGTCACGATACGCAGTATTTT. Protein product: CASSLRRGGWGHDTQYF.

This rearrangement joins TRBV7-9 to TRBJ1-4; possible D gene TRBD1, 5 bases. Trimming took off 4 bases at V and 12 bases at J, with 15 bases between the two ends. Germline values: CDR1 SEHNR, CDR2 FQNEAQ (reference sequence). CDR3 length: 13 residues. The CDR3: CASSSSTATELFF. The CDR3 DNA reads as TGTGCCAGCAGCTCCTCGACAGCTACCGAACTGTTTTTT.

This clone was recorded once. CDR3 amino acids: CASSLDIQGGETQYF. Written as DNA, the CDR3 is TGTGCCAGCAGCTTGGATATACAGGGGGGAGAGACCCAGTACTTC. The genes are TRBV5-4 and TRBJ2-5; 8 nucleotides line up with TRBD1. Germline V gene data show CDR1 as SGHNT and CDR2 as YYREEE (reference sequence). The V and J ends lost 0 bases and 4 bases, in that order; junction bases with no gene match: 5. The CDR3 length is 15 residues.

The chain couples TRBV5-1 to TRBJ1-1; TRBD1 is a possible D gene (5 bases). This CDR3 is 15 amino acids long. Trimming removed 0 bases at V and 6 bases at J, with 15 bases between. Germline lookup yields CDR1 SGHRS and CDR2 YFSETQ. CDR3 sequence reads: CASSLGAGRDAEAFF. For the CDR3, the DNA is TGCGCCAGCAGCTTGGGGGCAGGCAGGGATGCTGAAGCTTTCTTT.

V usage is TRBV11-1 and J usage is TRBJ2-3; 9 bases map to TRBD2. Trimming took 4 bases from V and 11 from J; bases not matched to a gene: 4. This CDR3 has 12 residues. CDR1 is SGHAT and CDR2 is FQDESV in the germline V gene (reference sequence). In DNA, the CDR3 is TGTGCCAGCAGCTCTTCTAGCGGGGAGCAGTATTTT. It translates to CASSSSSGEQYF.

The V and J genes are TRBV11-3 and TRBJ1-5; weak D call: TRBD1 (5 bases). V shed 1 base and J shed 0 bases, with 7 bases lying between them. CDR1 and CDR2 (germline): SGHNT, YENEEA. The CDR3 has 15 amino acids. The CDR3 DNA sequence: TGTGCCAGCAGCTTAGGGGGCAATAGCAATCAGCCCCAGCATTTT. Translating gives CASSLGGNSNQPQHF.

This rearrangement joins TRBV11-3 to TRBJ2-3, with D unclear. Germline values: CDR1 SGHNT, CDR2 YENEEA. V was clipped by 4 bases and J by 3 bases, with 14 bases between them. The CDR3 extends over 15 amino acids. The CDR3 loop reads CASSSRWARTDTQYF. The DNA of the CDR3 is TGTGCCAGCAGCTCCCGCTGGGCCAGGACAGATACGCAGTATTTT.